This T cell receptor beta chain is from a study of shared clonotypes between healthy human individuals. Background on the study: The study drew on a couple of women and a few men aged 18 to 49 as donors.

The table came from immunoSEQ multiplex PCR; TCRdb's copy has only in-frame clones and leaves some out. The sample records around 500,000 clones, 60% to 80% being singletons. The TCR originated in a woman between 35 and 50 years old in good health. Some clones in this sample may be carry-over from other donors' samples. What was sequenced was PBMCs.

CDR3 protein: CASSRDGILPLHF. The CDR3 bases are TGTGCCAGCAGCCGGGACGGAATTCTCCCCCTCCACTTT. The V gene is TRBV2, the J gene TRBJ1-6, with D possibly TRBD1 on 5 matching bases. This CDR3 spans 13 amino acids. The germline V gene has CDR1 SNHLY and CDR2 FYNNEI. Trimming removed 6 bases from V and 13 bases from J, with 16 bases in between. Complete variable domain (other parts from reference TRBV2 and TRBJ1-6): EPEVTQTPSHQVTQMGQEVILRCVPISNHLYFYWYRQILGQKVEFLVSFYNNEISEKSEIFDDQFSVERPDGSNFTLKIRSTKLEDSAMYFCASSRDGILPLHFGNGTRLTVT.